This TCR beta chain was captured in a study of cytomegalovirus exposure and HLA in healthy donors. Sequenced by immunoSEQ multiplex PCR; TCRdb stores in-frame clones only, minus some. The table has 100,000 to 150,000 clones, 90% to 97% seen once. This CDR3 spans 13 amino acids. With 3 bases removed from V and 5 bases from J, the gap between germline ends came to 11 bases. The germline V gene encodes CDR1 MNHEY and CDR2 SMNVEV (reference sequence). Specimen: PBMCs. The chain joins TRBV27 to TRBJ2-7, with a possible D match to TRBD1 (6 bases). This sequence originates from a young man in good health and CMV-seronegative. CDR3 nucleotides: TGTGCCAGCAGTTTGGACAGTCTGGACGAGCAGTACTTC. Residues: CASSLDSLDEQYF.